The 19 T cell receptor beta chains below all came from one sample that was sequenced in a study of T cell changes during pregnancy in multiple sclerosis. Only in-frame clones appear in the TCRdb table, and some are missing; sequencing was by immunoSEQ multiplex PCR. The sample carries approximately 84,000 clones, about 94% recorded once. Here the sequenced sample was peripheral blood, taken in the third trimester of pregnancy. These receptors were obtained from a female donor with multiple sclerosis, enrolled in a pregnancy study.

The chain recombines TRBV30 with TRBJ2-3, with D tentatively TRBD2 (5 bases). Deletions cut 0 bases from V and 6 bases from J, with 13 bases between. CDR3 length equals 14 residues. Germline CDR1 is GTSNPN and CDR2 is SVGIG (reference sequence). The CDR3 sequence: CAWSVLGLADTQYF. The CDR3 coding sequence is TGTGCCTGGAGTGTACTGGGTTTAGCGGATACGCAGTATTTT.

The chain recombines TRBV5-6 with TRBJ1-1; perhaps TRBD1 as D (6 bases). The CDR3 is 14 amino acids. Germline assignment: CDR1 SGHDT and CDR2 YYEEEE. Trimming took 0 bases from V and 1 from J, leaving 7 bases between them. The CDR3 is CASSLADRNTEAFF. CDR3 coding DNA: TGTGCCAGCAGCTTGGCGGACAGGAACACTGAAGCTTTCTTT. Filled out from reference TRBV5-6 and TRBJ1-1, the complete variable domain reads DAGVTQSPTHLIKTRGQQVTLRCSPKSGHDTVSWYQQALGQGPQFIFQYYEEEERQRGNFPDRFSGHQFPNYSSELNVNALLLGDSALYLCASSLADRNTEAFFGQGTRLTVV.

The J gene is TRBJ2-7, the V gene TRBV2; 8 nucleotides line up with TRBD1. CDR1 SNHLY and CDR2 FYNNEI come from the germline V gene. Trimming at V came to 8 bases and at J to 3 bases, leaving 6 bases not matched to a gene. This CDR3 comprises 13 residues. CDR3 region: CASWRQGLYEQYF. The CDR3 nucleotides are TGTGCCAGCTGGAGACAGGGGCTCTACGAGCAGTACTTC.

This sequence joins TRBV6-5 and TRBJ2-1; perhaps TRBD1 as D (6 bases). The germline V gene has CDR1 MNHEY and CDR2 SVGAGI. Trimming pared 6 bases from V and 8 bases from J, leaving 14 bases between. CDR3 length: 13 amino acids. CDR3 sequence reads: CASRLNRDHEQFF. For the CDR3, the DNA is TGTGCCAGCAGGCTCAACAGGGACCATGAGCAGTTCTTC.

CDR3 in amino acids: CASSLRGGGYTF. Written as DNA, the CDR3 is TGTGCCAGCAGCTTAAGAGGCGGTGGCTACACCTTC. The genes are TRBV7-3 and TRBJ1-2; unclear D gene. V was trimmed by 1 base and J by 7 bases, leaving 7 bases between them. The CDR3 consists of 12 residues. Germline-derived CDR1 and CDR2 are SGHTA and FQGTGA.

The J gene is TRBJ1-2, the V gene TRBV14; D may be TRBD1 (5 bases). CDR1 and CDR2 from the germline V gene are SGHDN and FVKESK. CDR3 length equals 14 residues. Trimming removed 4 bases from V and 4 bases from J, with 13 bases in between. CDR3 in amino acids: CASSRIQDTYGYTF. In nucleotides, the CDR3 is TGTGCCAGCAGCCGTATACAGGATACCTATGGCTACACCTTC.

The gene calls are TRBV11-1 and TRBJ1-3; TRBD1 is a possible D gene (5 bases). Looked up from germline, CDR1 is SGHAT and CDR2 is FQDESV (reference sequence). Trimming took off 6 bases at V and 2 bases at J, with 11 bases between the two ends. The CDR3 spans 14 residues. As DNA, the CDR3 is TGTGCCAGCAGTATCGACAGAGCTGGAAACACCATATATTTT. Its translation: CASSIDRAGNTIYF.

CDR3 DNA: TGTGCCAGCAGCAACCGACAGGGTAGTTCTTCACCCCTCCACTTT. It is translated as CASSNRQGSSSPLHF. The chain carries TRBV7-2 and TRBJ1-6, with TRBD1 matching 7 bases. The CDR3 runs 15 residues. The germline V gene has CDR1 SGHTA and CDR2 FQGNSA. V was clipped by 5 bases and J by 9 bases; unmatched bases: 10.

The gene calls are TRBV6-5 and TRBJ1-3; the D is unclear. The germline CDR1 and CDR2 sequences are MNHEY and SVGAGI. The CDR3 is made up of 15 amino acids. Trimming shortened V by 8 bases and J by 4 bases, and 18 bases separated the two germline ends. CDR3 loop: CASLRSPASGNTIYF. For the CDR3, the DNA is TGTGCCAGCCTCCGGTCCCCCGCAAGCGGAAACACCATATATTTT.

The genes are TRBV6-5 and TRBJ1-1, with unresolved D. The ends were cut back, 7 bases at V and 10 bases at J, with 13 bases in the middle. Germline V gene data show CDR1 as MNHEY and CDR2 as SVGAGI. The CDR3 consists of 11 residues. CDR3 amino acids: CASKSVGAAFF. The CDR3, as DNA: TGTGCCAGCAAGTCAGTGGGCGCAGCTTTCTTT.

V is TRBV9 and J is TRBJ1-1; D call uncertain. The V gene lost 0 bases and the J gene lost 5 bases, with 11 bases spanning the gap. Germline assignment: CDR1 SGDLS and CDR2 YYNGEE. This CDR3 contains 14 residues. The CDR3 bases are TGTGCCAGCAGCGTAGCTTACAGTGGTACTGAAGCTTTCTTT. Translating it yields CASSVAYSGTEAFF. Using reference TRBV9 and TRBJ1-1 for the parts outside the CDR3, the full variable domain is DSGVTQTPKHLITATGQRVTLRCSPRSGDLSVYWYQQSLDQGLQFLIQYYNGEERAKGNILERFSAQQFPDLHSELNLSSLELGDSALYFCASSVAYSGTEAFFGQGTRLTVV.

The V and J genes are TRBV5-1 and TRBJ1-1, with 7 positions matching TRBD1. V shed 0 bases and J 6 bases; nucleotides not matched to a gene: 5. Germline lookup yields CDR1 SGHRS and CDR2 YFSETQ. This CDR3 comprises 14 residues. CDR3 bases: TGCGCCAGCAGCTTGGGACAGGGTGGAGCTGAAGCTTTCTTT. This sequence encodes CASSLGQGGAEAFF.

This rearrangement joins TRBV6-1 to TRBJ2-1; 9 bases match TRBD2. Unmatched junction bases numbered 17, after V lost 1 base and J lost 1 base. Germline V lookup: CDR1 MNHNS, CDR2 SASEGT. The CDR3 loop spans 21 amino acids. CDR3 nucleotides: TGTGCCAGCAGTGAAGAAGAGGGGAGACTAGCGGTCATTTCTTCCTACAATGAGCAGTTCTTC. Translation: CASSEEEGRLAVISSYNEQFF.

In the case of this clone: Sequence at one end of the junction differs from germline and may be a read error. This chain links TRBV2 with TRBJ1-2; D is perhaps TRBD1 (6 bases). The CDR3 sequence is 16 residues long. Per germline, CDR1 SNHLY and CDR2 FYNNEI. This chain's CDR3 is CASSEGTQGTYYGYTF. The CDR3 DNA follows: TGTGCCAGCAGCGAAGGAACACAGGGAACCTACTATGGCTACACCTTC. Based on the CDR3 plus reference TRBV2 and TRBJ1-2, the full variable domain is EPEVTQTPSHQVTQMGQEVILRCVPISNHLYFYWYRQILGQKVEFLVSFYNNEISEKSEIFDDQFSVERPDGSNFTLKIRSTKLEDSAMYFCASSEGTQGTYYGYTFGSGTRLTVV.

The chain carries TRBV13 and TRBJ2-5; tentatively, D is TRBD2 (5 bases). Germline CDR1 and CDR2: PRHDT and FYEKMQ (reference sequence). There are 14 residues in the CDR3. V gave up 5 bases and J gave up 2 bases, with 12 bases separating them. CDR3 sequence: CASSRRLMQETQYF. The CDR3 DNA sequence: TGTGCCAGCAGCCGACGACTAATGCAAGAGACCCAGTACTTC.

The chain recombines TRBV30 with TRBJ1-6; TRBD1 might be the D (6 bases). The CDR3 contains 15 residues. The ends were cut back, 0 bases at V and 9 bases at J, with 15 bases in the middle. Germline CDR1 GTSNPN, CDR2 SVGIG (reference sequence). Here the CDR3 reads CAWSVRVRGFSPLHF. The CDR3 DNA follows: TGTGCCTGGAGTGTGAGAGTCAGGGGATTTTCACCCCTCCACTTT.

V is TRBV9 and J is TRBJ2-3, with 9 bases aligning to TRBD2. The CDR3 length is 18 residues. Trimming at V came to 2 bases and at J to 0 bases, leaving 10 bases not matched to a gene. Germline CDR1 SGDLS, CDR2 YYNGEE. The CDR3 loop reads CASSVPRASGGSTDTQYF. CDR3 in DNA: TGTGCCAGCAGCGTCCCCCGTGCGAGCGGGGGGAGCACAGATACGCAGTATTTT. Full variable domain (missing parts from reference TRBV9 and TRBJ2-3): DSGVTQTPKHLITATGQRVTLRCSPRSGDLSVYWYQQSLDQGLQFLIQYYNGEERAKGNILERFSAQQFPDLHSELNLSSLELGDSALYFCASSVPRASGGSTDTQYFGPGTRLTVL.

The genes are TRBV5-6 and TRBJ2-6; D is unclear. The CDR3 is made up of 15 amino acids. Per germline, CDR1 SGHDT and CDR2 YYEEEE. Deletions cut 3 bases from V and 1 base from J, with 8 bases between. In DNA form, the CDR3 reads TGTGCCAGCAGCTCCCAGGCATCTGGGGCCAACGTCCTGACTTTC. Translated: CASSSQASGANVLTF.

V is TRBV6-1 and J is TRBJ2-7; D remains ambiguous. The CDR3 length is 15 residues. Trimming removed 1 base from V and 3 bases from J, with 13 bases in between. Germline V gives CDR1 MNHNS, CDR2 SASEGT. CDR3 protein: CASSEDEVNFYEQYF. DNA of the CDR3: TGTGCCAGCAGTGAAGACGAGGTCAATTTCTACGAGCAGTACTTC.